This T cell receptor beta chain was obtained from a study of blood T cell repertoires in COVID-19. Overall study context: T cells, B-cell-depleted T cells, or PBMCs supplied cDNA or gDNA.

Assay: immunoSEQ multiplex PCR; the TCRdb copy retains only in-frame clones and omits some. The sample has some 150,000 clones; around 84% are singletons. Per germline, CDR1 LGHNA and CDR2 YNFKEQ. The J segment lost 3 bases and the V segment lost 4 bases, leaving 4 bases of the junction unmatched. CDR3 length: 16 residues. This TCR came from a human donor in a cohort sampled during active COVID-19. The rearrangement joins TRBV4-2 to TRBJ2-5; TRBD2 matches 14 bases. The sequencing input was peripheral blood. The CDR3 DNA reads TGTGCCAGCAGCCCCGGGACTAGCGGGAGCGAAGAGACCCAGTACTTC. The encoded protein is CASSPGTSGSEETQYF.